This T cell receptor (beta chain) comes out of a study of CD8+CD57+ T cells in acquired aplastic anemia (dated by TCRdb to about 2018). As for the study more broadly: DNA extracted from sorted CD4+ and CD8+ cells had a mean of approximately 3.4 ug, with a range of roughly 0.2 to 27.4 ug. CD8+CD57+ expansion was defined as a frequency above the mean frequency observed in healthy subjects. Findings and caveats that apply to the study as a whole: Between patients and healthy controls, no significant difference in CD8+ Simpson's diversity was found (P=0.060). Twenty-nine CD8+ CDR3 sequences were found in both patients and controls but appeared to be highly expressed in patients and within the immunodominant clones of the patients.

CDR1 and CDR2 were assigned from the germline V gene (reference sequence) as SEHNR and FQNEAQ. Between the V and J ends, shortened by 3 bases and 4 bases respectively, the junction contains 4 bases. Taken from cysteine to phenylalanine, the CDR3 has 11 residues. Only the CDR3 part of the read is kept: 33 bases, read in frame from the first base. TCR beta VDJ combination and CDR3 sequence profiling used genomic DNA as the template. An Illumina HiSeq 2000 was used for TCR repertoire sequencing. As for the original processing: Repertoire assessment relied on Simpson's diversity index, CDR3 size and DJ length profiles, and TRBV/TRBJ rearrangement plots. The immunodominant clone was defined as the most abundant DNA sequence in deep sequencing data. CDR3 amino acid sequences were screened for sharing across subjects and compared with published repertoires and the VDJdb database. TCRdb took the public reads, trimmed them with fastp at Q25, ran MiXCR for clone calling and kept in-frame beta chains. Each CDR3 protein gets just one entry, which takes the most common genes and DNA from the rows behind it. The V and J calls, along with clone size, are taken from TCRdb and not from the paper's own processing. This sample has around 180,000 distinct CDR3 sequences in its table, and around 50% of those were observed once. 13% of the sample comes from the top ten.

Flow cytometry had shown CD8+CD57+ cell expansion in the patients selected for sequencing. Every patient had severe acquired aplastic anemia, diagnosed using the International Study of Aplastic Anemia and Agranulocytosis and Camitta criteria. No patient had received any therapy when blood was sampled. In the study, sorted CD4+ and CD8+ blood T cells from patients with severe aplastic anemia and from healthy subjects underwent deep sequencing of TCR repertoires. In the USA, patient enrollment took place under clinicaltrials.gov protocols 00001620, 01623167, 00001397, 00071045, 00081523 and 00961064. Ficoll-Paque density gradient centrifugation was used to isolate peripheral blood mononuclear cells. Before DNA extraction, CD4+ and CD8+ T cells were sorted by FACS or by magnetic beads. This clonotype was counted at least ten times. Its antigen specificity is not known. Base qualities are not at hand, and no much larger clone is one base apart.

The chain is encoded by TRBV7-9 joined to TRBJ2-7, with the D gene too uncertain to name. The sequence was obtained from a human donor with aplastic anemia. Sequencing was done on a sample of sorted CD4+, CD8+, or CD8+CD57+ T cells (not recorded which) from PBMCs. CDR3 protein: CASSFMYEQYF. The sequenced DNA: TGTGCCAGCAGCTTTATGTACGAGCAGTACTTC. The reference TRBV7-9 and TRBJ2-7 proteins fill in what lies around the CDR3, so the full variable domain reads DTGVSQNPRHKITKRGQNVTFRCDPISEHNRLYWYRQTLGQGPEFLTYFQNEAQLEKSRLLSDRFSAERPKGSFSTLEIQRTEQGDSAMYLCASSFMYEQYFGPGTRLTVT.